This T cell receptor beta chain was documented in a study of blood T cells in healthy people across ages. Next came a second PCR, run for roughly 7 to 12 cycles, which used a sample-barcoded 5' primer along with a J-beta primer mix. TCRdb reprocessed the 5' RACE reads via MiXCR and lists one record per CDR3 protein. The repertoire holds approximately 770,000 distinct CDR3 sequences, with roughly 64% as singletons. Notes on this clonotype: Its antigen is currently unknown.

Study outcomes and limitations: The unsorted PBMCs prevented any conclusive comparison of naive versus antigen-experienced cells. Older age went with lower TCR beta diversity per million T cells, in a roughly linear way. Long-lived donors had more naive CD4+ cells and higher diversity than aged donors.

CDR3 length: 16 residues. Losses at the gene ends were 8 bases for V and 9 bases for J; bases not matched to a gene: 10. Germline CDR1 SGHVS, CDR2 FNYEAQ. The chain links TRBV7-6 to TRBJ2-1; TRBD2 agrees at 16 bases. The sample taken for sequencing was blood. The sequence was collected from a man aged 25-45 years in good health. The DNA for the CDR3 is TGTGCCAGCCAGACCGGGACTAGCGGGGGGGCGGGTGAGCAGTTCTTC. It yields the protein CASQTGTSGGAGEQFF. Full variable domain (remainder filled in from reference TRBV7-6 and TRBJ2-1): GAGVSQSPRYKVTKRGQDVALRCDPISGHVSLYWYRQALGQGPEFLTYFNYEAQQDKSGLPNDRFSAERPEGSISTLTIQRTEQRDSAMYRCASQTGTSGGAGEQFFGPGTRLTVL.